This T cell receptor (beta chain) was observed in a study of graft-versus-host responses after intestinal transplantation (dated by TCRdb to the early 2020s). A note on the overall study: The transplants that recipients received were multivisceral, liver-intestinal, or isolated intestinal. Alloreactive clones were identified by sequencing pre-transplant mixed lymphocyte reaction products and comparing these products with unstimulated pre-transplant donor and recipient T cells. The cohort enrolled about two dozen intestinal transplant recipients including one retransplant, and a few patients lacking pretransplant specimens were excluded. Every recipient was given anti-thymocyte globulin induction, then maintenance tacrolimus and steroids for about three years. A peak of at least 4% donor T cells among recipient peripheral blood mononuclear cells was the definition used for donor T cell macrochimerism. Rather than going through the commercial service, samples from a few later patients were sequenced in-house on an Illumina MiSeq and processed with MiXCR. Bulk TCR-beta CDR3 sequencing was used to track graft-versus-host and host-versus-graft alloreactive T cell clones in the graft, circulation and bone marrow after intestinal transplantation. Overall results and qualifications from the work: The relatively low number and heterogeneity of intestinal transplant patients limited the conclusions. In patients with donor T cell macrochimerism, the allografts had high GvH to HvG T cell clonal ratios. GvH clones were detected in recipient bone marrow, and some appeared earlier in ileal mucosa or blood, consistent with an intestinal mucosal origin. Early after transplant, peak levels of circulating GvH clones were associated with declines in HvG clones.

CDR1 and CDR2, looked up from the germline V gene, are MDHEN and SYDVKM. At the junction V is shortened by 8 bases and J by 0 bases, with 14 bases in between. Its CDR3 holds 16 amino acids, cysteine through phenylalanine. CDR3 DNA is the only sequence kept; it has 48 bases, read in frame from the first base. As regards this clone: Its antigen is currently not known. The sample holds no much larger clone one base away, and base qualities are not on file.

Library construction relied on the immunoSEQ multiplex PCR assay. For most patients, genomic DNA was isolated with the Qiagen DNeasy Blood and Tissue Kit and shipped frozen to Adaptive Biotechnologies for TCR sequencing. High-throughput TCR-beta CDR3 sequencing of genomic DNA from most patients was performed by Adaptive Biotechnologies. As for how the authors treated the data: TCR sequencing data were retrieved from Adaptive's ImmunoSEQ software for 15 to 20 patients, whereas a few other patients were processed with MiXCR and VDJtools. To correct CD4 versus CD8 sorting errors, any sequence found in both subsets at a frequency ratio below 5:1 was removed. Because the origin of CDR3 nucleotide sequences shared between donor and recipient could not be assigned, those sequences were removed. At least 2-fold expansion over unstimulated cells and a minimum CFSE-low frequency of 0.002% (template counts) or 0.001% (read counts) were required for clones to be classified as alloreactive. Mappable clones were those detected in sequenced pre-transplant spleen, lymph node, or MLR CFSE-low populations of the donor or recipient. Cumulative frequency of alloreactive clones was calculated as a percentage of all sequences weighted by copy number. The table was pulled from immuneACCESS by TCRdb, which kept in-frame rearrangements only. Such tables lose some clones; where checked, under half of the loss comes from unresolved V genes, and the rest has no known cause. The V and J calls and the clone size are those of that table, but D and trimming were determined from the DNA. The sample table records some 85,000 clones; 92% of these occur just once. Together, the top ten hold roughly 0.43% of the sample.

Per the publication, the time point label means: cells obtained before transplantation from donor or recipient. CD3+CD4+ and CD3+CD8+ populations were FACS-sorted from unstimulated pre-transplant donor and recipient cells taken from spleen or lymph nodes. Sequenced here: unstimulated CD8+ T cells sorted from spleen or lymph node cells, sampled before transplant. The chain employs TRBV28 and TRBJ1-6; TRBD1 is a possible D gene, resting on 6 matching bases. The origin of this receptor is a human donor who was the organ donor for an intestinal transplant. This receptor has the CDR3 CASQSGVSSYNSPLHF. The DNA is TGTGCCAGCCAATCAGGGGTGAGCTCCTATAATTCACCCCTCCACTTT.